The sequence of this TCR beta chain was determined in a study of CD8+CD57+ T cells in acquired aplastic anemia (dated by TCRdb to about 2018). With regard to the full study: A mean of approximately 2.9 ug of DNA, ranging from roughly 0.18 to 30 ug, was extracted from sorted CD4+ and CD8+ cells. CD8+CD57+ expansion was defined as frequency above the mean frequency observed in healthy subjects.

Expansion of CD8+CD57+ cells had been shown by flow cytometry in the patients chosen for sequencing. Every patient had severe acquired aplastic anemia, diagnosed using the International Study of Aplastic Anemia and Agranulocytosis and Camitta criteria. Patients had received no therapy at the time of blood sampling. TCR repertoires of sorted CD4+ and CD8+ blood T cells from severe aplastic anemia patients and healthy subjects were deep-sequenced in the study. In the USA, patient enrollment took place under clinicaltrials.gov protocols 00001620, 01623167, 00001397, 00071045, 00081523 and 00961064. Ficoll-Paque density gradient centrifugation was used to isolate peripheral blood mononuclear cells. CD4+ and CD8+ T cells were sorted by FACS or magnetic beads before DNA extraction. The sample holds many counts of this clonotype. Its antigen is currently not known. No much larger clonotype is one base removed from it; base qualities were not supplied.

Genomic DNA was used as template for profiling of TCR beta VDJ combinations and CDR3 sequences. An Illumina HiSeq 2000 was used for TCR repertoire sequencing. On the authors' methods: Repertoire assessment relied on Simpson's diversity index, CDR3 size and DJ length profiles, and TRBV/TRBJ rearrangement plots. The most abundant DNA sequence in the deep sequencing data was defined as the immunodominant clone. CDR3 amino acid sequences were checked for sharing across subjects and were also compared against the VDJdb database and published repertoires. Using fastp trimming at Q25 and MiXCR clonotype assembly, TCRdb reanalyzed the public sequencing data and kept in-frame beta chains. Rows are combined by CDR3 protein, so each entry shows the most common genes and DNA. TCRdb, not the authors, supplied the V and J calls. The sample table holds roughly 500,000 distinct CDR3 sequences, of which approximately 32% were seen once. The ten largest clones take up 0.75% to 0.95% of the sample.

V is shortened by 0 bases, J by 8 bases, and the region joining them spans 6 bases. Inclusive of the bounding cysteine and phenylalanine, the CDR3 is 12 residues long. Of the read, only the CDR3 DNA is kept; its 36 bases are in frame from base 1. CDR1 and CDR2, per the germline V gene, are SGDLS and YYNGEE. General conclusions and limits of the study: Around 28 CD8+ CDR3 sequences were found to be shared between patients and controls, but these sequences appeared to be highly expressed in patients and within the immunodominant clones of the patients. Between patients and healthy controls, no significant difference in CD8+ Simpson's diversity was found (P=0.060).

The V gene is TRBV9 and the J gene is TRBJ2-1; no D segment can be confidently identified. The sequence was obtained from a human donor with aplastic anemia. The material sequenced was sorted CD4+, CD8+, or CD8+CD57+ T cells (not recorded which) from PBMCs. In nucleotide form, the sequence is TGTGCCAGCAGCGTAGTTGGGGATGAGCAGTTCTTC. The encoded protein is CASSVVGDEQFF.